This T cell receptor (beta chain) comes out of a study of shared clonotypes between healthy human individuals. Terminally differentiated effector memory CD45RA+ cells were excluded by CCR7 positive selection of CD45RO-negative cells. The protocol was immunoSEQ multiplex PCR, while the TCRdb copy is restricted to in-frame clones and leaves out a portion. The sample carries around 1,900,000 clones, around 93% recorded once. The V segment lost 4 bases and the J segment 6 bases; nucleotides outside the gene matches: 4. The germline V gene encodes CDR1 SGHVS and CDR2 FQNEAQ. CDR3 length equals 14 residues.

The specimen sequenced was naive CD8+ T cells from PBMCs. The J gene is TRBJ2-7, the V gene TRBV7-8, with TRBD1 identical over 12 bases. The TCR sequence derives from a man in his late teens or twenties in good health. Some clones in this sample may be carry-over from other donors' samples. The CDR3 protein is CASSSGQGAIEQYF. The CDR3 region has the DNA TGTGCCAGCAGCTCGGGACAGGGGGCAATCGAGCAGTACTTC.